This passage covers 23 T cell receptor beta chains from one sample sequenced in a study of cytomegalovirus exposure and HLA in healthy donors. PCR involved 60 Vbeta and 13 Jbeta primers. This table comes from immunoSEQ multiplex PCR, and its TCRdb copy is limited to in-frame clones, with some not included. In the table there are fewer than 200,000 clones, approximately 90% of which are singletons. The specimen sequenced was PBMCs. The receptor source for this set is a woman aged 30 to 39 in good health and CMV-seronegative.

The CDR3 here is CASRITGDNNEQFF. Written as DNA, the CDR3 is TGCGCCAGCCGAATCACCGGGGATAACAATGAGCAGTTCTTC. The gene calls are TRBV5-1 and TRBJ2-1, with D tentatively TRBD2 (5 bases). V lost 7 bases to trimming and J lost 5 bases, with 16 bases between them. Looked up from germline, CDR1 is SGHRS and CDR2 is YFSETQ. This CDR3 contains 14 residues. Combining the CDR3 with reference TRBV5-1 and TRBJ2-1 gives the whole variable domain KAGVTQTPRYLIKTRGQQVTLSCSPISGHRSVSWYQQTPGQGLQFLFEYFSETQRNKGNFPGRFSGRQFSNSRSEMNVSTLELGDSALYLCASRITGDNNEQFFGPGTRLTVL.

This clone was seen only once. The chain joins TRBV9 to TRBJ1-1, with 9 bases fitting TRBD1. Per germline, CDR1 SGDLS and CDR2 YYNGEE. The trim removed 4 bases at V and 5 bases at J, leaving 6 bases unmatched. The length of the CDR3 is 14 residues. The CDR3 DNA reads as TGTGCCAGCAGCCTCCGACAGGGGGGGACTGAAGCTTTCTTT. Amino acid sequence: CASSLRQGGTEAFF.

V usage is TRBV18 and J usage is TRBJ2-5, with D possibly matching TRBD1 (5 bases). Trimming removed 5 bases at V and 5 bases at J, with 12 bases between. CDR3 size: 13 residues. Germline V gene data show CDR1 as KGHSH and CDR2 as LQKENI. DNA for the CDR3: TGTGCCAGCTCAAAGCAGGGTGTGGAGACCCAGTACTTC. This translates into CASSKQGVETQYF.

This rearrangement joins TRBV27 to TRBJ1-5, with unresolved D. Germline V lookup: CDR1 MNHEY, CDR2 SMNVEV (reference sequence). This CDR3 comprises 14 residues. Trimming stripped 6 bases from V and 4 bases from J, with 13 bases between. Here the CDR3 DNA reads TGTGCCAGCAGCGCGAGGGCGCTTAATCAGCCCCAGCATTTT. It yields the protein CASSARALNQPQHF.

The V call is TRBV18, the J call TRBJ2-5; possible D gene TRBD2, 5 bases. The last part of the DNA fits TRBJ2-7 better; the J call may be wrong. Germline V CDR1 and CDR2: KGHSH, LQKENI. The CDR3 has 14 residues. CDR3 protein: CASSGALRGSEQYF. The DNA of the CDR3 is TGTGCCAGCTCGGGCGCATTACGGGGATCCGAGCAGTACTTC.

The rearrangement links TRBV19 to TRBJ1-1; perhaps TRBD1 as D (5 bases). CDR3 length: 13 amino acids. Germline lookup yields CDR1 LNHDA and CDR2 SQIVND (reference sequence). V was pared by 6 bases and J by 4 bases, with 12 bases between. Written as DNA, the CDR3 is TGTGCCAGTAGGTTTGGGGGGGGCACTGAAGCTTTCTTT. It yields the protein CASRFGGGTEAFF.

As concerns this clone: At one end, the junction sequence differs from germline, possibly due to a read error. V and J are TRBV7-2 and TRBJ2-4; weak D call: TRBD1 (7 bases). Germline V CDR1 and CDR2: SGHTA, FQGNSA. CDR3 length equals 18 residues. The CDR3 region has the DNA TGTGCCAGCAGCCTAGCCCCGATACAGGGGAGGGCCAAAAACATTCAGTACTTC. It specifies CASSLAPIQGRAKNIQYF.

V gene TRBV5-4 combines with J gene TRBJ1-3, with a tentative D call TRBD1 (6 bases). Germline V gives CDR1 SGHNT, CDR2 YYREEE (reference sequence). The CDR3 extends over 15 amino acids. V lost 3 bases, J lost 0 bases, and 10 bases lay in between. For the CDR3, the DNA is TGTGCCAGCAGCTCAAAGACAGGCTCTGGAAACACCATATATTTT. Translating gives CASSSKTGSGNTIYF.

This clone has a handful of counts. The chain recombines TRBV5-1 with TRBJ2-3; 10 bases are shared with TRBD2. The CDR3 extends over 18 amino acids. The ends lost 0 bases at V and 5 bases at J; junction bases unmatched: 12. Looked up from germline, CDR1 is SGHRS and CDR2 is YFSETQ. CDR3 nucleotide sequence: TGCGCCAGCAGCTTGGCCGGAACAAGCGGGGGGGGACGAGATACGCAGTATTTT. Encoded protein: CASSLAGTSGGGRDTQYF.

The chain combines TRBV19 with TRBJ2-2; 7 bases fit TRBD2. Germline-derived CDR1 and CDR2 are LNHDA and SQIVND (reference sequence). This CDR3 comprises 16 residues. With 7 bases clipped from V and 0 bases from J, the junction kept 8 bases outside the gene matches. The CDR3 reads CASTLVGLTNTGELFF. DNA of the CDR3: TGTGCCAGTACGCTGGTGGGACTAACGAACACCGGGGAGCTGTTTTTT.

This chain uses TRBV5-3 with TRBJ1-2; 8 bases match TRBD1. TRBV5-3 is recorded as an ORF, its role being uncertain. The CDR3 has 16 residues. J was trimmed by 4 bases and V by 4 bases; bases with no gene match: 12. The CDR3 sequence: CARSQTQGAQGYGYTF. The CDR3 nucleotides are TGTGCCAGAAGCCAAACCCAGGGGGCGCAAGGCTATGGCTACACCTTC.

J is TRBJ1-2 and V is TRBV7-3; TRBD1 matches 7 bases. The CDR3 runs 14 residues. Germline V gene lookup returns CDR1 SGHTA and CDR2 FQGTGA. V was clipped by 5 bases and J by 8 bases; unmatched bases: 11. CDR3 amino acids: CASSPTSDRDGYTF. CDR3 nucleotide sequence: TGTGCCAGCAGCCCCACTTCCGACAGGGACGGCTACACCTTC.

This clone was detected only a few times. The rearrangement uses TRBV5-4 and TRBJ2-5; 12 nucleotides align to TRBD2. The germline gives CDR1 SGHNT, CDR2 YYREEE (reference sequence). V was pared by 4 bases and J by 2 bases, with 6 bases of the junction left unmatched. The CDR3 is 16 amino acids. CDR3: CASSPASGGGQETQYF. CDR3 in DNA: TGTGCCAGCAGCCCGGCTAGCGGGGGGGGGCAAGAGACCCAGTACTTC. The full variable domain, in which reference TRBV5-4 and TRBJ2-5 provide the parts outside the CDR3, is ETGVTQSPTHLIKTRGQQVTLRCSSQSGHNTVSWYQQALGQGPQFIFQYYREEENGRGNFPPRFSGLQFPNYSSELNVNALELDDSALYLCASSPASGGGQETQYFGPGTRLLVL.

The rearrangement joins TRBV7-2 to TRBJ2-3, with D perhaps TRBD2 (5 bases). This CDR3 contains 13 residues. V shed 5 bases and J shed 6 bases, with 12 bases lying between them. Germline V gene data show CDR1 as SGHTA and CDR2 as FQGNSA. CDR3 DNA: TGTGCCAGCAGCCAACCTAGCCTCGATACGCAGTATTTT. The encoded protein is CASSQPSLDTQYF.

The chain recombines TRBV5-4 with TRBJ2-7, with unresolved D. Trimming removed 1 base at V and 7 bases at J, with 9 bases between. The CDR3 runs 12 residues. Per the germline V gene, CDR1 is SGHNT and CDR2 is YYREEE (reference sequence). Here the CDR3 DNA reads TGTGCCAGCAGCTTGTCACACCGTGAGCAGTACTTC. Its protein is CASSLSHREQYF.

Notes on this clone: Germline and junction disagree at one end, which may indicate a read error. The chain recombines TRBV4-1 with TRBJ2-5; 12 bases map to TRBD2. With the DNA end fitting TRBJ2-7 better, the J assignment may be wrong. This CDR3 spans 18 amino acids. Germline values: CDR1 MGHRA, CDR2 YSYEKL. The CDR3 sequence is CASSPTLGLAGTSSEQYF. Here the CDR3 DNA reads TGCGCCAGCAGCCCCACCCTCGGACTAGCGGGGACCTCCTCCGAGCAGTACTTC.

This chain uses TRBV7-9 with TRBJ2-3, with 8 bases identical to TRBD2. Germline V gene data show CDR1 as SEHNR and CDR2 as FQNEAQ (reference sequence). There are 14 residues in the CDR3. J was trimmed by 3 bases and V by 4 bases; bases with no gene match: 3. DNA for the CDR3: TGTGCCAGCAGCTCTGGACTAGCTACAGATACGCAGTATTTT. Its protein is CASSSGLATDTQYF. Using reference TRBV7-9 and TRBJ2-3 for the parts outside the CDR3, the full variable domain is DTGVSQNPRHKITKRGQNVTFRCDPISEHNRLYWYRQTLGQGPEFLTYFQNEAQLEKSRLLSDRFSAERPKGSFSTLEIQRTEQGDSAMYLCASSSGLATDTQYFGPGTRLTVL.

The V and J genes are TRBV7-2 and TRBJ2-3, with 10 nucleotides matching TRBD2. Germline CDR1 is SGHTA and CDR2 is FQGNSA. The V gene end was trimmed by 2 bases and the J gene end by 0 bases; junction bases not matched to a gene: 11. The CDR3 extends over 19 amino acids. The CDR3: CASSLRVSGGYPSTDTQYF. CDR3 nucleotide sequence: TGTGCCAGCAGCTTAAGGGTTAGCGGGGGGTATCCTAGCACAGATACGCAGTATTTT.

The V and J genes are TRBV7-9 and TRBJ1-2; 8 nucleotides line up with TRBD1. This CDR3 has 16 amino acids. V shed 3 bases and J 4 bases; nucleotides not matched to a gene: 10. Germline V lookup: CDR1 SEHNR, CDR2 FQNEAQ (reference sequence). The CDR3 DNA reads TGTGCCAGCAGCTTGGGGACAGGAGGGGGAATCTATGGCTACACCTTC. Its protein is CASSLGTGGGIYGYTF. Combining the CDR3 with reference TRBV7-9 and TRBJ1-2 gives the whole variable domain DTGVSQNPRHKITKRGQNVTFRCDPISEHNRLYWYRQTLGQGPEFLTYFQNEAQLEKSRLLSDRFSAERPKGSFSTLEIQRTEQGDSAMYLCASSLGTGGGIYGYTFGSGTRLTVV.

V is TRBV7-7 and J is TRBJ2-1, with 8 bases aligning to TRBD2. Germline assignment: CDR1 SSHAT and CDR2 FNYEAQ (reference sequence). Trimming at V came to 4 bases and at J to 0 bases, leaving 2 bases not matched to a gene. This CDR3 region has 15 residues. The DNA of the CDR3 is TGTGCCAGCAGCTACGGGACTAGCTCCTACAATGAGCAGTTCTTC. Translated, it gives CASSYGTSSYNEQFF.

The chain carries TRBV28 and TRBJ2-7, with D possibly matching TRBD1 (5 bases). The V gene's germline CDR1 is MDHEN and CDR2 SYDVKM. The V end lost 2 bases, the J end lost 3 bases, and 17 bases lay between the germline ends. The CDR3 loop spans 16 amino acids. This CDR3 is CASSLATEIAGYEQYF. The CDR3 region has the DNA TGTGCCAGCAGTTTAGCGACAGAAATCGCCGGCTACGAGCAGTACTTC.

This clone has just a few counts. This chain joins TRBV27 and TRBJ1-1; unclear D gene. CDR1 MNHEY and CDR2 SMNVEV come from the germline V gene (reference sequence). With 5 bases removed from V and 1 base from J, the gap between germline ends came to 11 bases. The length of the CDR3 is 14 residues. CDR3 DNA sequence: TGTGCCAGCAGTGCACGATTAGAGAACACTGAAGCTTTCTTT. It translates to CASSARLENTEAFF.

The CDR3 region is CASSEGRGYGYTF. The CDR3 DNA follows: TGTGCCAGCAGTGAAGGAAGAGGTTATGGCTACACCTTC. V and J are TRBV6-1 and TRBJ1-2; no firm D call. The germline CDR1 and CDR2 sequences are MNHNS and SASEGT. V was cut by 1 base and J by 5 bases, with 8 bases left in between. The CDR3 is 13 residues long.